The 20 T cell receptor beta chains reported below all come from one sample, sequenced in a study of regulatory T cells in long-lasting Graves disease. Construction of TCR beta libraries relied on iRepertoire HTBI primers and on Arm-PCR targeting CDR3 regions. TCRdb re-analysed the multiplex PCR reads in MiXCR, keeping a single row per CDR3 protein. Of roughly 470,000 distinct CDR3 sequences in the sample, about 20% were seen once. Specified time point: persistent/refractory GD, antithyroid drugs over 5 years with positive TRAb. PBMC RNA served as the TCR library source. Here the sequenced sample was peripheral blood mononuclear cells (PBMCs), taken when the disease was refractory, from a patient treated with antithyroid drugs. The receptors derive from a female donor with Graves disease.

This sequence joins TRBV30 and TRBJ2-2, with D possibly matching TRBD1 (6 bases). V dropped 7 bases and J dropped 7 bases, with 22 bases sitting between them. CDR3 length: 15 residues. From germline, CDR1 is GTSNPN and CDR2 SVGIG (reference sequence). Here the CDR3 reads CASTTRTGSGGELFF. Written as DNA, the CDR3 is TGTGCCTCGACTACCCGAACAGGGTCTGGCGGGGAGCTGTTTTTT.

This clonotype was found many times. This chain uses TRBV5-1 with TRBJ1-2; no firm D call. V shed 4 bases and J shed 4 bases, with 14 bases lying between them. Germline V gives CDR1 SGHRS, CDR2 YFSETQ. The CDR3 contains 14 residues. In DNA form, the CDR3 reads TGCGCCAGCAGCACCATCGGGGAAACCTATGGCTACACCTTC. Protein: CASSTIGETYGYTF.

This chain connects TRBV5-6 to TRBJ1-2, with TRBD1 matching over 7 bases. This CDR3 has 15 residues. The J segment lost 7 bases and the V segment lost 4 bases, leaving 13 bases of the junction unmatched. Germline CDR1 and CDR2: SGHDT and YYEEEE. CDR3 sequence (DNA): TGTGCCAGCAGCCCGGAGACAGGGTTGTCTTTTGGCTACACCTTC. This gives the protein CASSPETGLSFGYTF.

This clonotype has at least ten counts. J is TRBJ2-5 and V is TRBV18; unclear D gene. The germline V gene has CDR1 KGHSH and CDR2 LQKENI. The CDR3 is made up of 11 amino acids. The V end lost 6 bases, the J end lost 3 bases, and 5 bases lay between the germline ends. In nucleotides, the CDR3 is TGTGCCAGCTCCCACAAAGAGACCCAGTACTTC. Its protein product is CASSHKETQYF.

This clonotype was seen just once. V and J are TRBV5-8 and TRBJ1-5; D is ambiguous. CDR1 is SGHTS, CDR2 YDEGEE, per germline. The CDR3 is 15 amino acids. Between the trimmed V and J ends, which lost 4 bases and 1 base, there was a span of 12 bases. The CDR3 region is CASSPGRISNQPQHF. In nucleotides, the CDR3 is TGTGCCAGCAGCCCCGGACGAATAAGCAATCAGCCCCAGCATTTT. The full variable domain, with the rest looked up from reference TRBV5-8 and TRBJ1-5, is EAGVTQSPTHLIKTRGQQATLRCSPISGHTSVYWYQQALGLGLQFLLWYDEGEERNRGNFPPRFSGRQFPNYSSELNVNALELEDSALYLCASSPGRISNQPQHFGDGTRLSIL.

V and J are TRBV3-1 and TRBJ2-2; maybe TRBD1 (6 bases). The germline CDR1 and CDR2 sequences are LGHDT and YNNKEL (reference sequence). Trimming cost V 1 base and J 4 bases, with 16 bases left between them. This CDR3 is 17 amino acids long. The CDR3 nucleotides read TGTGCCAGCAGCCAAGGGCCCGGGACACTGGGCACCGGGGAGCTGTTTTTT. It translates to CASSQGPGTLGTGELFF.

The table lists this clonotype with many counts. The chain employs TRBV29-1 and TRBJ1-2; unclear D gene. The CDR3 sequence is 14 residues long. CDR1 and CDR2 from the germline V gene are SQVTM and ANQGSEA. Trimming removed 0 bases from V and 6 bases from J, with 14 bases in between. This chain's CDR3 is CSVEDLGWSDGYTF. For the CDR3, the DNA is TGCAGCGTTGAAGATTTGGGATGGAGTGATGGCTACACCTTC. Full variable domain (outside the CDR3, taken from reference TRBV29-1 and TRBJ1-2): SAVISQKPSRDICQRGTSLTIQCQVDSQVTMMFWYRQQPGQSLTLIATANQGSEATYESGFVIDKFPISRPNLTFSTLTVSNMSPEDSSIYLCSVEDLGWSDGYTFGSGTRLTVV.

The rearrangement joins TRBV6-2 or TRBV6-3 to TRBJ2-1; TRBD2 agrees at 11 bases. Germline CDR1 MNHEY, CDR2 SVGEGT. Trimming cost V 4 bases and J 4 bases; bases outside gene matches: 6. The CDR3 extends over 16 amino acids. In nucleotides, the CDR3 is TGTGCCAGCAGTTCGTTGACTAGCGGGATTTACAATGAGCAGTTCTTC. It translates to CASSSLTSGIYNEQFF.

The chain is built from TRBV19 and TRBJ1-1; D is perhaps TRBD1 (5 bases). Germline CDR1 is LNHDA and CDR2 is SQIVND (reference sequence). V gave up 6 bases and J gave up 3 bases, with 11 bases separating them. The CDR3 extends over 13 amino acids. The CDR3 sequence is CASRLGRDTEAFF. The CDR3 DNA follows: TGTGCCAGTAGGTTAGGCAGGGACACTGAAGCTTTCTTT.

This clonotype was seen a handful of times. One end of the junction does not line up with germline, which may come from a read error. The chain couples TRBV5-1 to TRBJ1-3, with a tentative D call TRBD1 (6 bases). This CDR3 spans 16 amino acids. In germline, CDR1 is SGHRS, CDR2 YFSETQ. The CDR3 bases are TGTGCCAGCAGCGCCGCGAGGGGGGGCGATGGAAACACCATATATTTT. Translation gives CASSAARGGDGNTIYF.

In this sample, this clonotype turned up a few times. This chain links TRBV27 with TRBJ1-1; D not certain. V lost 2 bases and J lost 6, with 13 bases in between. This CDR3 spans 14 amino acids. Germline V CDR1 and CDR2: MNHEY, SMNVEV (reference sequence). The CDR3 is CASSLSLNAAEAFF. The DNA of the CDR3 is TGTGCCAGCAGTTTAAGCCTCAATGCCGCTGAAGCTTTCTTT.

The chain recombines TRBV7-9 with TRBJ2-7; either TRBD1 or TRBD2 may fit D (6 bases each). Trimming stripped 5 bases from V and 6 bases from J, with 20 bases between. The germline CDR1 and CDR2 sequences are SEHNR and FQNEAQ (reference sequence). The CDR3 loop spans 15 amino acids. CDR3 in amino acids: CASSPGGAGEAEQYF. In nucleotides, the CDR3 is TGTGCCAGCAGCCCCGGCGGGGCAGGGGAAGCCGAGCAGTACTTC. The full variable domain, its missing parts supplied by reference TRBV7-9 and TRBJ2-7, is DTGVSQNPRHKITKRGQNVTFRCDPISEHNRLYWYRQTLGQGPEFLTYFQNEAQLEKSRLLSDRFSAERPKGSFSTLEIQRTEQGDSAMYLCASSPGGAGEAEQYFGPGTRLTVT.

The chain couples TRBV5-1 to TRBJ1-3; possible D gene TRBD1, 6 bases. There are 16 residues in the CDR3. Looked up from germline, CDR1 is SGHRS and CDR2 is YFSETQ. V dropped 0 bases and J dropped 3 bases, with 13 bases sitting between them. As DNA, the CDR3 is TGCGCCAGCAGCTTGGCCGGCAGGGGATATGGAAACACCATATATTTT. Residues: CASSLAGRGYGNTIYF. The variable domain in full, with the rest retrieved from reference TRBV5-1 and TRBJ1-3, is KAGVTQTPRYLIKTRGQQVTLSCSPISGHRSVSWYQQTPGQGLQFLFEYFSETQRNKGNFPGRFSGRQFSNSRSEMNVSTLELGDSALYLCASSLAGRGYGNTIYFGEGSWLTVV.

This clonotype was recorded many times. This rearrangement joins TRBV10-3 to TRBJ1-1; 7 bases are a match to TRBD1. CDR1 is ENHRY and CDR2 is SYGVKD in the germline V gene. The CDR3 length is 14 residues. Losses at the gene ends were 7 bases for V and 2 bases for J; bases not matched to a gene: 7. The CDR3 sequence: CAIKTGTENTEAFF. Written as DNA, the CDR3 is TGTGCCATCAAAACCGGGACAGAAAACACTGAAGCTTTCTTT.

This clonotype has at least ten counts. V usage is TRBV20-1 and J usage is TRBJ1-5, with 9 nucleotides matching TRBD1. CDR1 and CDR2 (germline): DFQATT, SNEGSKA (reference sequence). CDR3 size: 14 residues. The V gene end was trimmed by 3 bases and the J gene end by 4 bases; junction bases not matched to a gene: 4. CDR3 in amino acids: CSASPGTGNQPQHF. Here the CDR3 DNA reads TGCAGTGCTAGTCCCGGGACAGGGAATCAGCCCCAGCATTTT.

The chain has TRBV2 and TRBJ2-5, with D perhaps matching TRBD1 (6 bases). The V end was cut by 6 bases, the J end by 0 bases, with 17 bases between. Germline loops: CDR1 SNHLY, CDR2 FYNNEI. CDR3 length equals 16 residues. The CDR3 nucleotides are TGTGCCAGCAGCCCATGGGACAAAACGTACCAAGAGACCCAGTACTTC. This translates into CASSPWDKTYQETQYF. Combining the CDR3 with reference TRBV2 and TRBJ2-5 gives the whole variable domain EPEVTQTPSHQVTQMGQEVILRCVPISNHLYFYWYRQILGQKVEFLVSFYNNEISEKSEIFDDQFSVERPDGSNFTLKIRSTKLEDSAMYFCASSPWDKTYQETQYFGPGTRLLVL.

This rearrangement joins TRBV18 to TRBJ2-2; the D gene is possibly TRBD2 (5 bases). This CDR3 spans 12 amino acids. The germline V gene has CDR1 KGHSH and CDR2 LQKENI. V was cut by 9 bases and J by 1 base, with 6 bases left in between. CDR3 in DNA: TGTGCCAGGAGGGAGAACACCGGGGAGCTGTTTTTT. Translating it yields CARRENTGELFF.

The table lists this clonotype with many counts. This chain links TRBV11-2 with TRBJ1-1; 8 nucleotides align to TRBD1. The junction had 7 bases not matched to a gene; V was cut back by 5 bases and J by 5 bases. The CDR3 contains 14 residues. Germline V gives CDR1 SGHAT, CDR2 FQNNGV. CDR3 sequence (DNA): TGTGCCAGCAGCCCGCGACAGGGGCGGACTGAAGCTTTCTTT. Protein product: CASSPRQGRTEAFF.

The gene calls are TRBV20-1 and TRBJ2-3; D may be TRBD1 or TRBD2 (5 bases each). Trimming removed 0 bases at V and 1 base at J, with 11 bases between. The germline CDR1 and CDR2 sequences are DFQATT and SNEGSKA (reference sequence). This CDR3 has 15 residues. CDR3 in DNA: TGCAGTGCTAGAGATCGGGGCGTACGCACAGATACGCAGTATTTT. Amino acid sequence: CSARDRGVRTDTQYF.

There are a few counts of this clonotype. The rearrangement links TRBV14 to TRBJ2-7; 8 nucleotides align to TRBD2. Germline lookup yields CDR1 SGHDN and CDR2 FVKESK. The CDR3 contains 14 residues. V shed 0 bases, J shed 5 bases, and the junction held 3 bases outside the gene matches. CDR3 in amino acids: CASSQDAGGDEQYF. The CDR3, as DNA: TGTGCCAGCAGCCAAGATGCGGGGGGCGACGAGCAGTACTTC.